These 9 T cell receptor beta chains share one sample of origin, sequenced in a study of T cells in Graves' hyperthyroidism and ophthalmopathy. The investigators amplified TCR beta CDR3 regions from RNA transcripts. TCR CDR3 regions were first amplified by RT-PCR with HTBI primers. TCRdb reanalysed the multiplex PCR reads using MiXCR and keeps one entry per CDR3 protein. Among 560,000 or so distinct CDR3 sequences listed, more than 45% were seen once. Sequencing used peripheral blood or thyroid tissue (not recorded which). The source is a woman between 18 and 29 years old with Graves' hyperthyroidism.

This clonotype was seen a few times. The V gene is TRBV19, the J gene TRBJ1-2, with 7 nucleotides matching TRBD1. V gave up 8 bases and J gave up 7 bases; unmatched junction bases: 10. Germline assignment: CDR1 LNHDA and CDR2 SQIVND (reference sequence). The length of the CDR3 is 13 residues. CDR3 in amino acids: CASQDRRRGGYTF. Here the CDR3 DNA reads TGTGCCAGTCAGGACAGGCGTCGGGGTGGCTACACCTTC.

CDR3 amino acids: CASRQGSNYGYTF. The CDR3 DNA sequence: TGTGCCAGCCGACAGGGTTCGAACTATGGCTACACCTTC. This chain joins TRBV6-6 and TRBJ1-2, with 7 bases matching TRBD1. CDR1 and CDR2 (germline): MNHNY, SVGAGI (reference sequence). This CDR3 region has 13 residues. The junction had 5 bases not matched to a gene; V was cut back by 8 bases and J by 2 bases.

This CDR3 reads CASSLGDSWTDTQYF. CDR3 bases: TGTGCCAGCAGCTTAGGTGATAGCTGGACAGATACGCAGTATTTT. The chain couples TRBV11-1 to TRBJ2-3; D not resolved. V lost 1 base and J 3 bases, leaving 11 bases between the germline ends. Germline CDR1 reads SGHAT; CDR2 reads FQDESV (reference sequence). This CDR3 has 15 residues.

This chain uses TRBV7-8 with TRBJ2-7; D possibly matches TRBD1 or TRBD2 (5 bases each). CDR1 is SGHVS, CDR2 FQNEAQ, per germline. The CDR3 totals 13 residues. V lost 5 bases and J lost 5, with 13 bases in between. CDR3 nucleotide sequence: TGTGCCAGCAGCCCGGGGACGTACCACGAGCAGTACTTC. Translation: CASSPGTYHEQYF.

As concerns this clonotype: At one of its ends the junction is not consistent with the germline gene, which may arise from a read error. V and J are TRBV5-1 and TRBJ1-2, with a tentative D call TRBD1 (5 bases). CDR1 and CDR2 from the germline V gene are SGHRS and YFSETQ. The CDR3 covers 17 residues. CDR3 nucleotides: TGCGCCAGCAGCCCGTCTCACCGGGACGGAACTAACTCTGGCTACACCTTC. As protein: CASSPSHRDGTNSGYTF.

This clonotype showed up just a few times. The V and J genes are TRBV10-3 and TRBJ2-7; TRBD2 agrees at 14 bases. In germline, CDR1 is ENHRY, CDR2 SYGVKD. The trim removed 10 bases at V and 5 bases at J, leaving 10 bases unmatched. The CDR3 covers 15 residues. The CDR3 spells CASGIGTSGSDEQYF. In nucleotides, the CDR3 is TGTGCCAGCGGAATCGGGACTAGCGGGAGCGACGAGCAGTACTTC.

The V call is TRBV20-1, the J call TRBJ2-7; 10 nucleotides line up with TRBD2. The CDR3 has 14 residues. Germline V gene lookup returns CDR1 DFQATT and CDR2 SNEGSKA (reference sequence). Losses at the gene ends were 5 bases for V and 3 bases for J; bases not matched to a gene: 7. The CDR3 here is CSAVTSGRDYEQYF. The CDR3, as DNA: TGCAGTGCTGTAACGAGCGGGAGGGACTACGAGCAGTACTTC.

This clonotype was seen many times. This sequence joins TRBV24-1 and TRBJ2-2; D remains unclear. Between the trimmed V and J ends, which lost 0 bases and 4 bases, there was a span of 2 bases. Germline CDR1 KGHDR, CDR2 SFDVKD. This CDR3 is 13 amino acids long. For the CDR3, the DNA is TGTGCCACCAGTGATTTGACCACCGGGGAGCTGTTTTTT. Translated, it gives CATSDLTTGELFF.

This clonotype was counted a single time. This rearrangement joins TRBV5-1 to TRBJ2-2; a possible D gene is TRBD2 (6 bases). V was clipped by 4 bases and J by 8 bases, with 12 bases between them. Germline CDR1 is SGHRS and CDR2 is YFSETQ. The CDR3 loop spans 13 amino acids. The CDR3 DNA reads as TGCGCCAGCAGCGGCGGGACCAGGGGGGAGCTGTTTTTT. As protein: CASSGGTRGELFF.